This TCR beta chain was observed in a study of blood T cell repertoires in COVID-19. Original data processing: Cell counts per sample came from amplifying reference gene primers. Only in-frame clones appear in the TCRdb table, and some are missing; sequencing was by immunoSEQ multiplex PCR. That table gives V, J and clone size, and the DNA gave D and trimming. The sample contains about 220,000 clones, roughly 85% of which appear only once. V trimming: 3 bases; J trimming: 6 bases; junction bases outside the gene matches: 11. This CDR3 has 16 amino acids. CDR1 SGHRS and CDR2 YFSETQ come from the germline V gene.

Specimen: peripheral blood. The rearrangement links TRBV5-1 to TRBJ2-2; 7 bases are shared with TRBD1. The receptor was derived from a man over 45 who had recovered from COVID-19. CDR3 amino acids: CASSSPGQLTAGELFF. The CDR3 DNA is TGCGCCAGCAGCTCTCCGGGACAGCTCACCGCCGGGGAGCTGTTTTTT.